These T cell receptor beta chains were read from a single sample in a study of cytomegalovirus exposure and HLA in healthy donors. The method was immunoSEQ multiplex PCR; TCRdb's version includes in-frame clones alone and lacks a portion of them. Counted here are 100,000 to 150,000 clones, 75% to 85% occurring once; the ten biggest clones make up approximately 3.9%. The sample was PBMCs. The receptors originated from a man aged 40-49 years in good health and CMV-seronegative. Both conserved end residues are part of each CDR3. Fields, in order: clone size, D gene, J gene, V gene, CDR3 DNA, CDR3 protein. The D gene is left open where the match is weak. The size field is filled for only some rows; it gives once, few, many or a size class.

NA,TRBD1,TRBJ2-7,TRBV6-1,TGTGCCAGCAGTGAGGGACAGAAAGAGACCTACGAGCAGTACTTC,CASSEGQKETYEQYF
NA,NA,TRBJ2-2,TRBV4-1,TGCGCCAGCAGCCGCCCAGAGGGGGCCGGGGAGCTGTTTTTT,CASSRPEGAGELFF
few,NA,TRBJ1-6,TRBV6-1,TGTGCCAGCAGTATACAGGTCTCCTATAATTCACCCCTCCACTTT,CASSIQVSYNSPLHF
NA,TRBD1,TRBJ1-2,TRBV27,TGTGCCAGCAGTTGGGGGACAGTGGCTACGTATGGCTACACCTTC,CASSWGTVATYGYTF
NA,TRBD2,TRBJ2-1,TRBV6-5,TGTGCCAGCAGTTACTCGCCTAGCGGGGGGTTCAATGAGCAGTTCTTC,CASSYSPSGGFNEQFF
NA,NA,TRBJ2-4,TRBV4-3,TGCGCCAGCAGCCAAGATTATCGACAGACCGATATTCAGTACTTC,CASSQDYRQTDIQYF
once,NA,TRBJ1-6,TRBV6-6,TGTGCCAGCAGTTACGCAGGATCACCCCTCCACTTT,CASSYAGSPLHF
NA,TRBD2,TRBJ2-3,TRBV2,TGTGCCAGCAGTCCGGGACTAGCGGGGGGGACCGATACGCAGTATTTT,CASSPGLAGGTDTQYF
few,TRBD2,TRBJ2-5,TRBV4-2,TGTGCCAGCAGCCAAGAAGGGAGCGGGGCCAGAGAGACCCAGTACTTC,CASSQEGSGARETQYF
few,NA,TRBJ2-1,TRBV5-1,TGCGCCAGCAGCGTTGGCGGGGGCATCTACAATGAGCAGTTCTTC,CASSVGGGIYNEQFF
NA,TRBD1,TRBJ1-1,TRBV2,TGTGCCAGCAGGACCTCCTCCGGGACAGGAAACACTGAAGCTTTCTTT,CASRTSSGTGNTEAFF
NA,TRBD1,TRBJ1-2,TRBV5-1,TGCGCCAGCAGCGAGAGGACAGGGAACTATGGCTACACCTTC,CASSERTGNYGYTF
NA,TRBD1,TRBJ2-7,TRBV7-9,TGTGCCAGCAGCCCGGGACAGGAATACGAGCAGTACTTC,CASSPGQEYEQYF
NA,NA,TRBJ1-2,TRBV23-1,TGCGCCGGAAAAGCAGGGTTTAGTGGCTACACCTTC,CAGKAGFSGYTF
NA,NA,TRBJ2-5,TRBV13,TGTGCCAGCAGCCTTAGGACGGGGAGAGAGACCCAGTACTTC,CASSLRTGRETQYF
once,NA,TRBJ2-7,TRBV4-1,TGCGCCAGCAGCCAAAGAGGGTACGAGCAGTACTTC,CASSQRGYEQYF
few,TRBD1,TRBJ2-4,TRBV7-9,TGTTCCAGCAGCTCCGACCCCCGACAGGGATCAACCAAAAACATTCAGTACTTC,CSSSSDPRQGSTKNIQYF
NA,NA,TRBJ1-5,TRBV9,TGTGCCAGCAGCGTAGGGGCCCAAGGTGGTCAGCCCCAGCATTTT,CASSVGAQGGQPQHF
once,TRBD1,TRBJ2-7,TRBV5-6,TGTGCCAGCAGGCGACGACCGGGACAGGGGGCGATTGAGCAGTACTTC,CASRRRPGQGAIEQYF
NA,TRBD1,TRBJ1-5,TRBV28,TGTGCCAGCAGTTCCCCGGGACAGGGTAATCAGCCCCAGCATTTT,CASSSPGQGNQPQHF
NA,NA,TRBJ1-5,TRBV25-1,TGTGCCAGCAGTAGTCAGGGGTTCAATCAGCCCCAGCATTTT,CASSSQGFNQPQHF
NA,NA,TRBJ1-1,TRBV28,TGTGCCAGCAGTCCTCCCGCCCCAACCAGGGGAAACACTGAAGCTTTCTTT,CASSPPAPTRGNTEAFF
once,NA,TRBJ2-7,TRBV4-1,TGCGCCAGCAGCCAAGCCGGCGGGACAGTTTACGAGCAGTACTTC,CASSQAGGTVYEQYF
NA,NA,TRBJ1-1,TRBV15,TGTGCCACCAGCAGAGGCAGGGTGAACACTGAAGCTTTCTTT,CATSRGRVNTEAFF
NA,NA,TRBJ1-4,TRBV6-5,TGTGCCAGCAGTTACGAGCCTAATGAAAAACTGTTTTTT,CASSYEPNEKLFF
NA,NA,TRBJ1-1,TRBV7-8,TGTGCCAGCAGCTTAGTAGCCGGGGGACGTACTGAAGCTTTCTTT,CASSLVAGGRTEAFF
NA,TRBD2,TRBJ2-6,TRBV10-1,TGCGCCAGCAGTGATGGACTAGCTTATTCTCCGGGAGGGGCCAACGGCCTGACTTTC,CASSDGLAYSPGGANGLTF
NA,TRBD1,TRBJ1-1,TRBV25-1,TGTGCCAGCAGTGAAAAGGGGGCAGAGAACACTGAAGCTTTCTTT,CASSEKGAENTEAFF
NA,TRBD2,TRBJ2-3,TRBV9,TGTGCCAGCAGCGGGGGACTAGCGGACCCGGATACGCAGTATTTT,CASSGGLADPDTQYF
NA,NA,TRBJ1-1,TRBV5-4,TGTGCCAGCAGCTCGCCCGGACAGCCGAACACTGAAGCTTTCTTT,CASSSPGQPNTEAFF
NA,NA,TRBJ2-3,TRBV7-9,TGTTCCAGCAGTGATTTTGGGGGACTCACAGATACGCAGTATTTT,CSSSDFGGLTDTQYF
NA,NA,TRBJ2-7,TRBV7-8,TGTGCCAGCAGCCAAGGGGGAAATCCTACGAAGCAGTACTTC,CASSQGGNPTKQYF
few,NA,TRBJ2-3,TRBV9,TGTGCCAGCAGCGTAGAGGGGGCAGATACGCAGTATTTT,CASSVEGADTQYF
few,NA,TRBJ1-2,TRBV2,TGTGCCAGCGGACCCTACGGGGACTATGGCTACACCTTC,CASGPYGDYGYTF
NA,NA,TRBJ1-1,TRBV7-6,TGTGCCAGCAGCTTAGGGGCGGGGGGAAGGTCTGAAGCTTTCTTT,CASSLGAGGRSEAFF
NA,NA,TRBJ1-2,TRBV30,TGTGCCTGGGCGCTGAACAGGGCGGACTATGGCTACACCTTC,CAWALNRADYGYTF
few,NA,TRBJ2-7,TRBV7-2,TGTGCCAGCAGCTTTATTAGCAGCTCCTACGAGCAGTACTTC,CASSFISSSYEQYF
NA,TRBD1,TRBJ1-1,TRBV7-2,TGTGCCAGCAGCCAACCCGGGACAGGGGATAACACTGAAGCTTTCTTT,CASSQPGTGDNTEAFF
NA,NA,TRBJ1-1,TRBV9,TGTGCCAGCAGCAGCTGGGAGGGGGACACTGAAGCTTTCTTT,CASSSWEGDTEAFF
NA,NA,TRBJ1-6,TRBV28,TGTGCCAGCGGCGCAGGAGGCCTCCACTTT,CASGAGGLHF
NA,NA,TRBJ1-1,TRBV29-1,TGCAGCGTTTCCGGGTGGAGGGGGGGGAACACTGAAGCTTTCTTT,CSVSGWRGGNTEAFF
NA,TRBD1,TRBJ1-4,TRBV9,TGTGCCAGCAGCCCAGGGACAGGGCGAGAAAAACTGTTTTTT,CASSPGTGREKLFF
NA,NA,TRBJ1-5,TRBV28,TGTGCCAGCAGCAATGGACACTCCCAGCCCCAGCATTTT,CASSNGHSQPQHF
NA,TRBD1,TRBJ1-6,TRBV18,TGTGCCAGCTCACCACAAGGGGGCGAGAATAATTCACCCCTCCACTTT,CASSPQGGENNSPLHF
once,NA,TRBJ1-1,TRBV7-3,TGTGCCAGCAGCTTAAATCCGGGGTCGACTGAAGCTTTCTTT,CASSLNPGSTEAFF
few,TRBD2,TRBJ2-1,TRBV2,TGTGCCAGCAGTGAGGAGCGGGGGTACAATGAGCAGTTCTTC,CASSEERGYNEQFF
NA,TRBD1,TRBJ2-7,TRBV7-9,TGTGCCAGCAGTTACCCGACAGGGACGTTCTCCTACGAGCAGTACTTC,CASSYPTGTFSYEQYF
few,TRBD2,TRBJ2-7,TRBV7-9,TGTTCCAGCAGCCCTGGACTAGCGGGGGTTTTCCAGTACTTC,CSSSPGLAGVFQYF
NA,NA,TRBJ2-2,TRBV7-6,TGTGCCAGCAGCTTACAGGGTGGTACTACCACCGGGGAGCTGTTTTTT,CASSLQGGTTTGELFF